These T cell receptor beta chains were read from a single sample in a study of cytomegalovirus exposure and HLA in healthy donors. Sequencing was performed with immunoSEQ multiplex PCR; in TCRdb, only in-frame clones are kept and a portion is missing. The sample carries fewer than 250,000 clones, around 86% recorded once. The sample taken for sequencing was PBMCs. Source of these receptors: a young man in good health and CMV-seronegative. Both conserved end residues are part of each CDR3. A D gene is named only where the DNA matches it firmly. Rows may omit the clone size; those that give it use once, few, many or a size class.

D gene	V gene	clone size	J gene	CDR3 DNA	CDR3 protein
TRBD1	TRBV5-4	-	TRBJ2-2	TGTGCCAGCAGCTTGCGGGACAGGGTGGCCGGGGAGCTGTTTTTT	CASSLRDRVAGELFF
TRBD1	TRBV18	once	TRBJ2-3	TGTGCCAGCTCACCCCGAGGGGGCTTAACCACAGATACGCAGTATTTT	CASSPRGGLTTDTQYF
-	TRBV6-1	-	TRBJ1-3	TGTGCCAGCAGTGGAACAGGGCCGGGAAACACCATATATTTT	CASSGTGPGNTIYF
-	TRBV4-1	-	TRBJ2-1	TGCGCCAGCAGCCTGCGCGGTTCCACGGGAGCGAGAAATGAGCAGTTCTTC	CASSLRGSTGARNEQFF
-	TRBV7-2	-	TRBJ2-7	TGTGCCAGCAGCGCACTACTGAATCAGCAGTACTTC	CASSALLNQQYF
TRBD1	TRBV5-6	-	TRBJ1-2	TGTGCCAGCAGCTTAGGGACAGGGGTCGCCTACACCTTC	CASSLGTGVAYTF
TRBD1	TRBV5-1	-	TRBJ1-2	TGCGCCAGCAGCTTCGATTACGGGACAGCGGCGGACTATGGCTACACCTTC	CASSFDYGTAADYGYTF
TRBD2	TRBV13	-	TRBJ2-3	TGTGCCAGCAGCCCCCGGGGGGGGCGCCTCGGCACAGATACGCAGTATTTT	CASSPRGGRLGTDTQYF
TRBD2	TRBV5-1	once	TRBJ2-5	TGCGCCAGCAGCGCCGGACTAGCGGAGGAGACCCAGTACTTC	CASSAGLAEETQYF
-	TRBV18	-	TRBJ2-7	TGTGCCAGCTCACCTCTGGACAGACACTACGAGCAGTACTTC	CASSPLDRHYEQYF
-	TRBV29-1	few	TRBJ2-1	TGCAGCGTTGACAAGGTGAGGCGGGGTTACAATGAGCAGTTCTTC	CSVDKVRRGYNEQFF
-	TRBV19	-	TRBJ2-5	TGTGCCAGTAGTATCGCAGGGGGGGAGACCCAGTACTTC	CASSIAGGETQYF
-	TRBV5-6	-	TRBJ1-5	TGTGCCAGCAGCTTGTTTTACGGTGGTAATAGGGGAAGCAATCAGCCCCAGCATTTT	CASSLFYGGNRGSNQPQHF
-	TRBV7-7	once	TRBJ2-3	TGTGCTAGCAGCCGACAGATAACAGATACGCAGTATTTT	CASSRQITDTQYF
-	TRBV21-1	-	TRBJ2-5	TGTGCCAGCAGCACACCCGGGACTAGCGGGGGCCACCAAGAGACCCAGTACTTC	CASSTPGTSGGHQETQYF